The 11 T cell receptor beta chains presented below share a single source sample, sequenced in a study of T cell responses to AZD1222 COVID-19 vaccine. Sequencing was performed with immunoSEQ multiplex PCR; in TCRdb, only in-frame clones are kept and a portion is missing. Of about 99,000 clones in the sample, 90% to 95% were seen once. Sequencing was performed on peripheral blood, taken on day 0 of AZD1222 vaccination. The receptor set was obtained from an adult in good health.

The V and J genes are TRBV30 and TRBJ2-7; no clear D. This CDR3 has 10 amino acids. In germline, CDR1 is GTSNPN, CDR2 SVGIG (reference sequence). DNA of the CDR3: TGTGCTGGTGGGCTCTACGAGCAGTACTTC. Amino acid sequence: CAGGLYEQYF.

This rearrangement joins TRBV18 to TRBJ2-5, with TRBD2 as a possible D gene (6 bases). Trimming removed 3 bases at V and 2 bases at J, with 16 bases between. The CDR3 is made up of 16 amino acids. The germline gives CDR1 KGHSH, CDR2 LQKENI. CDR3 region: CASSPTLSGSQETQYF. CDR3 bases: TGTGCCAGCTCACCCACCCTGAGCGGGTCACAAGAGACCCAGTACTTC.

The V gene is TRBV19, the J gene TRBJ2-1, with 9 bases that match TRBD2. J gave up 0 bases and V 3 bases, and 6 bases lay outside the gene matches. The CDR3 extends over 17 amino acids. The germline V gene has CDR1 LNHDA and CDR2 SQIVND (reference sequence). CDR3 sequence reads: CASSIMPSGNSYNEQFF. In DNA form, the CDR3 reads TGTGCCAGTAGTATTATGCCTAGCGGGAACTCCTACAATGAGCAGTTCTTC.

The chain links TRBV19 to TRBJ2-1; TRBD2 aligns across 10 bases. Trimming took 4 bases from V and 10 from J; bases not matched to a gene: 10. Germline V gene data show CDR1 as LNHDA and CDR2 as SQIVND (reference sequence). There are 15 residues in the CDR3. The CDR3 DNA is TGTGCCAGTAGTAACGTAGCGGGAGGCTTTGGCGAGCAGTTCTTC. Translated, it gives CASSNVAGGFGEQFF.

CDR3 sequence reads: CSARGGDTGYF. As DNA, the CDR3 is TGCAGTGCTAGAGGGGGGGACACCGGGTACTTC. The chain couples TRBV20-1 to TRBJ2-5, with D perhaps given as TRBD1 or TRBD2 (6 bases each). Looked up from germline, CDR1 is DFQATT and CDR2 is SNEGSKA (reference sequence). The V gene lost 1 base and the J gene lost 13 bases, with 13 bases spanning the gap. The CDR3 spans 11 residues.

The chain's CDR3 is CASRRTDGGSYEQYF. The CDR3 region has the DNA TGTGCCAGCAGACGAACGGACGGGGGGAGCTACGAGCAGTACTTC. This chain connects TRBV11-1 to TRBJ2-7; TRBD2 matches at 7 bases. Losses at the gene ends were 6 bases for V and 3 bases for J; bases not matched to a gene: 11. From germline, CDR1 is SGHAT and CDR2 FQDESV (reference sequence). The length of the CDR3 is 15 residues.

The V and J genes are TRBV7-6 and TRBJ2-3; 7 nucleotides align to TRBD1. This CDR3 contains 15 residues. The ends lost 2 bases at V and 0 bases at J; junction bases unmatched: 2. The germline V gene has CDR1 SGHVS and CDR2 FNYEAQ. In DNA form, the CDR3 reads TGTGCCAGCAGCTTAAGGGACAGTAGCACAGATACGCAGTATTTT. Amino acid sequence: CASSLRDSSTDTQYF. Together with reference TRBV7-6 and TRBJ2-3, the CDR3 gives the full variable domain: GAGVSQSPRYKVTKRGQDVALRCDPISGHVSLYWYRQALGQGPEFLTYFNYEAQQDKSGLPNDRFSAERPEGSISTLTIQRTEQRDSAMYRCASSLRDSSTDTQYFGPGTRLTVL.

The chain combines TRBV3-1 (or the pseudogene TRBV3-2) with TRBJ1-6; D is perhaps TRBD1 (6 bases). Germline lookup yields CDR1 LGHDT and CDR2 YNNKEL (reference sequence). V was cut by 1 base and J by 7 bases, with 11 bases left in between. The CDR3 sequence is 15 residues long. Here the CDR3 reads CASSQGGRGNSPLHF. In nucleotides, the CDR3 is TGTGCCAGCAGCCAAGGGGGGCGCGGGAATTCACCCCTCCACTTT.

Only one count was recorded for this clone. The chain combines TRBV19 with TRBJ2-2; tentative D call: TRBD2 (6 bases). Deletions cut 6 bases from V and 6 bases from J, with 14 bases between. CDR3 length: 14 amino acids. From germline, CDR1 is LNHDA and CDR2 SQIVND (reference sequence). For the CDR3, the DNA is TGTGCCAGTAGGCCCACTAGCTCTGCCGGGGAGCTGTTTTTT. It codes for CASRPTSSAGELFF.

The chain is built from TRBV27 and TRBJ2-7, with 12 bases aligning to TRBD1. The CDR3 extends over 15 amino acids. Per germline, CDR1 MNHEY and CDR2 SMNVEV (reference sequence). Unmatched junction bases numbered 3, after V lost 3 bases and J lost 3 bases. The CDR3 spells CASSLGTGGRYEQYF. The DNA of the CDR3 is TGTGCCAGCAGTTTGGGGACAGGGGGCCGCTACGAGCAGTACTTC.

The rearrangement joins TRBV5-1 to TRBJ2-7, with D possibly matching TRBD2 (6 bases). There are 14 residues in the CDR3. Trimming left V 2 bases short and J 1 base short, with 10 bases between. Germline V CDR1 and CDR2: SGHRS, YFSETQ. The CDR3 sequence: CASSFGGTSYEQYF. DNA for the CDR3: TGCGCCAGCAGCTTTGGCGGGACTTCCTACGAGCAGTACTTC.